Listed here are 7 T cell receptor beta chains from one sample, sequenced in a study of spatial heterogeneity in lung cancer. Using its own MiXCR run on the 5' RACE reads, TCRdb lists one record per CDR3 protein. The data show approximately 110,000 distinct CDR3 sequences, with about a tenth seen just once and more than 20% held by the top ten. Time point: blood at routine non-recurrence follow-up after resection. Sequences were derived from PBMCs, sampled at follow-up. These receptors were taken from a female donor with early-stage non-small cell lung cancer.

There are many counts of this clonotype. This chain connects TRBV23-1 to TRBJ2-7; D might be TRBD1 (5 bases). TRBV23-1 is recorded as an ORF, its role being uncertain. The CDR3 loop spans 15 amino acids. V was trimmed by 0 bases and J by 3 bases, leaving 12 bases between them. CDR3 in DNA: TGCGCCAGCAGTCAATCCAAGGCCAGGGACTACGAGCAGTACTTC. Protein sequence: CASSQSKARDYEQYF.

This clonotype has only a few counts. This chain connects TRBV2 to TRBJ2-3; TRBD2 agrees at 7 bases. After removal of 3 bases from V and 2 bases from J, the junction contained 5 bases not matched to a gene. This CDR3 comprises 15 residues. The germline V gene has CDR1 SNHLY and CDR2 FYNNEI. CDR3 coding DNA: TGTGCCAGCAGTGAGCTAGCGGACTTCACAGATACGCAGTATTTT. It specifies CASSELADFTDTQYF.

The V and J genes are TRBV5-4 and TRBJ2-7; the D gene is possibly TRBD1 (6 bases). V was cut by 4 bases and J by 1 base, with 15 bases left in between. The CDR3 has 15 amino acids. Germline CDR1 is SGHNT and CDR2 is YYREEE (reference sequence). CDR3 coding DNA: TGTGCCAGCAGCGAACAGGGAAGGTTATCCTACGAGCAGTACGTC. Protein product: CASSEQGRLSYEQYV.

This chain joins TRBV4-1 and TRBJ1-1, with D tentatively TRBD1 (5 bases). The CDR3 is 14 amino acids. Germline CDR1 MGHRA, CDR2 YSYEKL. Trimming stripped 1 base from V and 3 bases from J, with 9 bases between. As DNA, the CDR3 is TGCGCCAGCAGCCAAGGGGGGTCGGACACTGAAGCTTTCTTT. Amino acid sequence: CASSQGGSDTEAFF.

The genes are TRBV18 and TRBJ2-7; TRBD2 matches 7 bases. The germline gives CDR1 KGHSH, CDR2 LQKENI. The V gene end was trimmed by 5 bases and the J gene end by 2 bases; junction bases not matched to a gene: 6. CDR3 length: 14 residues. The CDR3, as DNA: TGTGCCAGCTCATGGCTAGCGGCACCCTACGAGCAGTACGTC. Translated, it gives CASSWLAAPYEQYV.

The V gene is TRBV2, the J gene TRBJ2-3; D could derive from TRBD1 or TRBD2 (6 bases each). Germline V CDR1 and CDR2: SNHLY, FYNNEI. Between the trimmed V and J ends, which lost 6 bases and 3 bases, there was a span of 16 bases. The CDR3 length is 15 residues. The CDR3 here is CASSPQGAGTDTQYF. For the CDR3, the DNA is TGTGCCAGCAGCCCACAGGGCGCGGGGACAGATACGCAGTATTTT.

The sample holds a few counts of this clonotype. The rearrangement links TRBV7-9 to TRBJ1-2; 7 bases are shared with TRBD1. Trimming took 3 bases from V and 7 from J; bases not matched to a gene: 5. The CDR3 contains 13 residues. Germline assignment: CDR1 SEHNR and CDR2 FQNEAQ (reference sequence). This CDR3 reads CASSLTGLGGYTF. CDR3 sequence (DNA): TGTGCCAGCAGCTTGACAGGGTTGGGTGGCTACACCTTC.